This is a list of T cell receptor beta chains from one sample in a study of T-cell reconstitution after alpha-beta-depleted transplantation in children. One entry per CDR3 protein results from TCRdb running MiXCR on the PCR reads. The sample comprises some 400,000 distinct CDR3 sequences, 20% of which are singletons, and around 3.9% rests with the top ten. The sequencing used PBMCs from the stem cell graft donor, collected from the stem cell graft. These receptors originate from a human donor who donated a stem cell graft to a child with acute myeloid leukemia. Each CDR3 is given with its conserved first and last residue. Fields, in order: V gene, clone size, D gene, J gene, CDR3 DNA, CDR3 protein. D genes are given only for firm matches. For some rows the clone size is stated as once, few or many, or as a class when expanded; others skip it.

TRBV27	many	TRBD2	TRBJ2-7	TGTGCCAGCAGTCCCAAGGGACTAACTGAGCAGTACTTC	CASSPKGLTEQYF
TRBV6-1	many	-	TRBJ1-1	TGTGCCAGCAGTGAATCTGGACTGCTTACTGAAGCTTTCTTT	CASSESGLLTEAFF
TRBV12-3/TRBV12-4	-	-	TRBJ2-5	TGTGCCAGCAGTTCCTTTTTGACAGAAGAGACCCAGTACTTC	CASSSFLTEETQYF
TRBV5-1	-	TRBD1	TRBJ1-2	TGCGCCAGCAGCCGTCGAATCCGGGACAGGGGTTACTATGGCTACACCTTC	CASSRRIRDRGYYGYTF
TRBV20-1	many	TRBD1	TRBJ2-3	TGCAGTGCTAGCGGTATAACAGGGGCTCCCGTGGCGGATACGCAGTATTTT	CSASGITGAPVADTQYF
TRBV12-3/TRBV12-4	few	TRBD1	TRBJ1-5	TGTGCCAGCAGTTTGGACAGGGACCCCTTCCGGACCCAGCATTTT	CASSLDRDPFRTQHF
TRBV20-1	-	TRBD1	TRBJ1-2	TGCAGTGCTAGAGCCCAGGGGGCGAAATTGGCTGGCTACACCTTC	CSARAQGAKLAGYTF
TRBV12-3/TRBV12-4	few	TRBD2	TRBJ2-5	TGTGCCAGCAGCCCCCGGACTAGCGCTGAGACCCAGTACTTC	CASSPRTSAETQYF
TRBV5-1	-	TRBD2	TRBJ2-7	TGCGCCAGCAGCCCCGAACTAGCGTCACGCTACGAGCAGTACTTC	CASSPELASRYEQYF
TRBV20-1	-	-	TRBJ2-7	TGCAGTGCTAGAGAGACGCTAGCAGGGGAGCAGTACTTC	CSARETLAGEQYF
TRBV5-1	few	-	TRBJ2-1	TGCGCCAGCAGCTTGGGGACAGATTCTAATGAGCAGTTCTTC	CASSLGTDSNEQFF
TRBV14	few	-	TRBJ2-7	TGTGCCAGCAGCCAAGCAGCGGGCCCCGGGGGCGAGCAGTACTTC	CASSQAAGPGGEQYF
TRBV20-1	-	TRBD2	TRBJ2-1	TGCAGTGCCAACCGGGACTATCACAATGAGCAGTTCTTC	CSANRDYHNEQFF
TRBV30	few	-	TRBJ1-5	TGTGCCTGGAGTGACGGTAGCAATCAGCCCCAGCATTTT	CAWSDGSNQPQHF
TRBV6-1	-	TRBD1	TRBJ2-5	TGTGCCAGCAGCCTCCGACCGACAGGGAAGTTTGAGACCCAGTACTTC	CASSLRPTGKFETQYF
TRBV4-1	few	-	TRBJ1-2	TGCGCCAGCAGCCAAGGGTCCGGACCTGTTGGCTACACCTTC	CASSQGSGPVGYTF
TRBV4-2	many	-	TRBJ2-1	TGTGCCAGCAGCCAAGCTGAGACCGGCTCCTACAATGAGCAGTTCTTC	CASSQAETGSYNEQFF
TRBV18	-	-	TRBJ2-7	TGTGCCAGCTCACCCTCGTCGGGATACGAGCAGTACTTC	CASSPSSGYEQYF
TRBV12-3/TRBV12-4	few	-	TRBJ2-7	TGTGCCAGCAGTTTAGAAGGGGGAGGGGGCGGAGAAACCTACGAGCAGTACTTC	CASSLEGGGGGETYEQYF
TRBV5-1	few	-	TRBJ2-7	TGCGCCAGCAGCTTGCAAGGGACGGCCGAGCAGTACTTC	CASSLQGTAEQYF
TRBV2	-	TRBD2	TRBJ2-7	TGTGCCAGCAGTGACCTTGTAGCGGGGTCCTACGAGCAGTACTTC	CASSDLVAGSYEQYF
TRBV3-1	many	TRBD2	TRBJ2-4	TGTGCCAGCAGCCAACAACTAGCGGGAGGGCCTCCCGGGAACATTCAGTACTTC	CASSQQLAGGPPGNIQYF
TRBV12-3/TRBV12-4	few	-	TRBJ2-2	TGTGCCAGCAGGGCAGGGTGGCCCACCGGGGAGCTGTTTTTT	CASRAGWPTGELFF
TRBV6-5	many	-	TRBJ2-7	TGTGCCAGCAGTTACGGCAGCCCCTACGAGCAGTACTTC	CASSYGSPYEQYF
TRBV6-2/TRBV6-3	once	-	TRBJ2-3	TGTGCCAGCCAGGAAGTGGGGACAGATACGCAGTATTTT	CASQEVGTDTQYF
TRBV7-3	few	-	TRBJ2-6	TGTGCCAGCAGCTTAATAGCCGGGGCTGGGGCCAACGTCCTGACTTTC	CASSLIAGAGANVLTF
TRBV12-3/TRBV12-4	-	-	TRBJ2-2	TGTGCCAGCAGTCCCCGCGGGGCAGCCAGGGGCTTTCCGAACACCGGGGAGCTGTTTTTT	CASSPRGAARGFPNTGELFF
TRBV29-1	-	-	TRBJ2-2	TGCAGCCTTGGGGGGGCGTCCGGGGAGCTGTTTTTT	CSLGGASGELFF
TRBV20-1	few	-	TRBJ2-1	TGCAGTGCTCCCCTTGGGAGCGGTAGCTCCTACAATGAGCAGTTCTTC	CSAPLGSGSSYNEQFF
TRBV29-1	many	-	TRBJ2-3	TGCAGCGTGAAAACGGACTGGAAGACAGATACGCAGTATTTT	CSVKTDWKTDTQYF
TRBV24-1	few	TRBD1	TRBJ2-1	TGTGCCACCAACGGACAGGGGAATGAGCAGTTCTTC	CATNGQGNEQFF
TRBV29-1	few	-	TRBJ2-7	TGCAGCGTTGTTTCTAGCGTGACCTACGAGCAGTACTTC	CSVVSSVTYEQYF
TRBV5-1	-	-	TRBJ2-7	TGCGCCAGCAGCTTGGCTGGCGGGCTAAGCTCCTACGAGCAGTACTTC	CASSLAGGLSSYEQYF
TRBV29-1	-	TRBD2	TRBJ2-1	TGCAGCGTTGAAGATCGCGGGAGCGGGAGTGATGAGCAGTTCTTC	CSVEDRGSGSDEQFF
TRBV12-3/TRBV12-4	few	-	TRBJ1-4	TGTGCCAGCAGTAATACAGGGCGAGAAAAACTGTTTTTT	CASSNTGREKLFF
TRBV28	-	-	TRBJ2-7	TGTGCCAGCAGCCTATCTCGGACAGCTTCCTACGAGCAGTACTTC	CASSLSRTASYEQYF
TRBV28	-	TRBD2	TRBJ2-7	TGTGCCAGCAACGGACTAGCGGTTCCCTACGAGCAGTACTTC	CASNGLAVPYEQYF
TRBV7-9	-	-	TRBJ2-1	TGTGCCAGCAGCTTAGCGGCGGCGGGGCCTTCCTACAATGAGCAGTTCTTC	CASSLAAAGPSYNEQFF
TRBV27	few	TRBD2	TRBJ2-7	TGTGCCAGCAGTCCCCAGGGACTAGCGGGAGCAGAGCAGTACTTC	CASSPQGLAGAEQYF
TRBV5-5	-	-	TRBJ1-6	TGTGCCAGCAGCTTGGCATGGGGTTCACCCCTCCACTTT	CASSLAWGSPLHF
TRBV20-1	-	TRBD2	TRBJ2-7	TGCAGTGCTAGATGGCCTAGCGGTTCCTACGAGCAGTACTTC	CSARWPSGSYEQYF
TRBV7-9	-	-	TRBJ2-6	TGTGCCAGCAGCCCAACCCGGATATCTGGGGCCAACGTCCTGACTTTC	CASSPTRISGANVLTF
TRBV12-3/TRBV12-4	-	-	TRBJ2-1	TGTGCCAGCAGTTTATACTCCTACAATGAGCAGTTCTTC	CASSLYSYNEQFF
TRBV9	few	-	TRBJ2-1	TGTGCCAGCAGCCCCCGTTCAGGTAGATCCTACAATGAGCAGTTCTTC	CASSPRSGRSYNEQFF
TRBV4-2	-	TRBD2	TRBJ2-1	TGTGCCAGCAGCCAAGAGAGACTAGCGGGAGGGTCCGGGGAGTTCTTC	CASSQERLAGGSGEFF
TRBV29-1	many	-	TRBJ2-1	TGCAGCGTTGGTAGACAGGGAGGGAATGAGCAGTTCTTC	CSVGRQGGNEQFF
TRBV29-1	many	-	TRBJ2-7	TGCAGCGTTGGGGGGGACGGTTCCTACGAGCAGTACTTC	CSVGGDGSYEQYF
TRBV29-1	many	-	TRBJ2-1	TGCAGCGTGGGACAAGGGTTTGGGGGTGAGCAGTTCTTC	CSVGQGFGGEQFF
TRBV10-3	few	-	TRBJ2-5	TGTGCCACACGGGAACTAGGAGAGACCCAGTACTTC	CATRELGETQYF